This T cell receptor beta chain was documented in a study of cytomegalovirus exposure and HLA in healthy donors. Study summary: Earlier results showed 117 million unique TCR beta sequences derived from around 170 million T cells.

The V and J ends lost 7 bases and 4 bases, in that order; junction bases with no gene match: 9. The CDR3 sequence is 16 residues long. CDR1 and CDR2 (germline): SEHNR, FQNEAQ (reference sequence). Whole-study results and caveats: Another analysis was done later, and it associated 15,000 or so TCR beta sequences with HLA alleles at 0.05 false discovery rate. Later on, a genetic analysis was performed. It linked a missense variant in DCLRE1C with V- and J-gene trimming of TCR beta.

As to this clone: Its target is not known.

The primer mix had 60 Vbeta and 13 Jbeta primers. Repertoires were generated with immunoSEQ multiplex PCR, while TCRdb's copy carries only in-frame clones and drops some. The data hold hundreds of thousands of clones, with 75% to 85% observed a single time. This TCR came from a woman in her fifties or sixties in good health and CMV-seropositive. The chain has TRBV7-9 and TRBJ2-2; TRBD2 aligns across 10 bases. The sequenced sample consisted of PBMCs. DNA for the CDR3: TGTGCCAGCAAGGGGGGTCTAGCGGGAGTCACCGGGGAGCTGTTTTTT. Translation gives CASKGGLAGVTGELFF. Variable domain in full (rest from reference TRBV7-9 and TRBJ2-2): DTGVSQNPRHKITKRGQNVTFRCDPISEHNRLYWYRQTLGQGPEFLTYFQNEAQLEKSRLLSDRFSAERPKGSFSTLEIQRTEQGDSAMYLCASKGGLAGVTGELFFGEGSRLTVL.